This T cell receptor (beta chain) stems from a study of CXCR3-negative and CXCR3-positive naive CD8 T cells. Study-level information: The total count of TRB reads reached 120 million to 150 million, and each library contributed about 1.5 +/- 0.3 million.

Whole-study findings and limits: CXCR3-expressing naive cells carried TRB CDR3s more hydrophobic than those of CXCR3-negative naive cells.

At hundreds of thousands of cells each, triplicate sorts were carried out for each CD8+ T cell subset. Naive CD8+ T cells had a CD45RO-CCR7+CD27+CD95- phenotype. The libraries of TRB cDNA were constructed through 5' RACE using UMI labels. Reanalyzing the 5' RACE reads, TCRdb keeps one entry per CDR3 protein, without DNA. This table holds around 60,000 distinct CDR3 sequences. The CDR3 sequence is 14 residues long. Per germline, CDR1 KGHDR and CDR2 SFDVKD. With regard to this clonotype: The antigen is not known.

The sequencing input was naive CXCR3+ CD8+ T cells from blood. Subset defined: CD45RO-CCR7+CD27+CD95- naive CD8+ T cells expressing CXCR3 (TNR3+). This receptor was identified in a human donor in good health. Some clones in this sample may be carry-over from other donors' samples. J is TRBJ2-2 and V is TRBV24-1; TCRdb lists TRBD2, though no DNA is available to test this call. The CDR3 loop is CATSAASGAGELFF.